The entry below describes one T cell receptor (beta chain). One junction end does not reproduce the germline sequence, and a read error may be involved. The sample originates from a study of blood T cell repertoires in COVID-19. Study overall: T cells, B-cell-depleted T cells, or PBMCs supplied cDNA or gDNA.

Authors' analysis steps: Amplified reference gene primers provided the basis for estimating nucleated cell counts. Assay used: immunoSEQ multiplex PCR; TCRdb lists only in-frame clones, some missing. D and trimming come from the DNA, and the V and J calls and clone size come from that table. The table has 200,000 to 250,000 clones, 82% seen once. Participants' reported clinical history set cohort assignment. Cohort 3 donors were reported recovered after two negative PCRs, clearance, or symptom resolution. The CDR3 has 14 residues. Germline CDR1 reads SNHLY; CDR2 reads FYNNEI. The TCR comes from a man in his forties or fifties who had recovered from COVID-19. Sequenced sample: PBMCs or T cells enriched from blood (not recorded which). V gene TRBV2 combines with J gene TRBJ1-5, with 7 nucleotides matching TRBD1. DNA of the CDR3: TGTGCCAGCAGCGCAGACAGGGCTAATCGGCCCCAGCATTTT. Translating gives CASSADRANRPQHF.